What follows are 22 T cell receptor beta chains derived from one specimen sequenced in a study of regulatory T cells in long-lasting Graves disease. In building TCR beta libraries, iRepertoire HTBI primers were used together with Arm-PCR of CDR3 regions. TCRdb ran MiXCR on the multiplex PCR reads and lists one entry per CDR3 protein. The repertoire holds about 290,000 distinct CDR3 sequences, with roughly a fifth as singletons. Time point defined: persistent/refractory GD, antithyroid drugs over 5 years with positive TRAb. The TCR library was made from RNA that had been extracted from PBMCs in TRIzol. Sequenced material: peripheral blood mononuclear cells (PBMCs), taken when the disease was refractory, from a patient treated with antithyroid drugs. These receptors were taken from a female donor with Graves disease.

The V and J genes are TRBV3-1 and TRBJ2-1, with D unclear. The CDR3 is made up of 11 amino acids. Trimming shortened V by 6 bases and J by 7 bases, and 7 bases separated the two germline ends. Germline V CDR1 and CDR2: LGHDT, YNNKEL (reference sequence). CDR3 in DNA: TGTGCCAGCAGACAGACTAATGAGCAGTTCTTC. Translation: CASRQTNEQFF.

This clonotype was observed a few times. The V and J genes are TRBV7-2 and TRBJ2-7; D gene unclear. This CDR3 contains 13 residues. Per the germline V gene, CDR1 is SGHTA and CDR2 is FQGNSA. The V and J ends lost 0 bases and 3 bases respectively, with 6 bases between them. The CDR3 region has the DNA TGTGCCAGCAGCTTAGCGGACGTCTACGAGCAGTACTTC. It specifies CASSLADVYEQYF.

This clonotype was counted a few times. This sequence joins TRBV15 and TRBJ2-1; D possibly corresponds to TRBD1 (6 bases). V lost 2 bases, J lost 4 bases, and 12 bases lay in between. Germline CDR1 and CDR2: LNHNV and YYDKDF (reference sequence). This CDR3 spans 15 amino acids. In DNA, the CDR3 is TGTGCCACCAGCAGACCCCAGACAGGATACAATGAGCAGTTCTTC. Encoded protein: CATSRPQTGYNEQFF.

This clonotype was recorded many times. The gene calls are TRBV20-1 and TRBJ2-5; possible D gene TRBD1, 5 bases. The CDR3 totals 16 residues. CDR1 is DFQATT and CDR2 is SNEGSKA in the germline V gene (reference sequence). The V gene lost 3 bases and the J gene lost 2 bases, with 19 bases spanning the gap. The CDR3 loop reads CSASEKQDSLQETQYF. The DNA for the CDR3 is TGCAGTGCTAGCGAGAAACAGGATTCCCTACAAGAGACCCAGTACTTC.

This chain uses TRBV10-2 with TRBJ1-1; TRBD1 is a possible D gene (5 bases). Per the germline V gene, CDR1 is WSHSY and CDR2 is SAAADI. V lost 6 bases and J lost 10, with 15 bases in between. The CDR3 is 12 amino acids. CDR3 in amino acids: CASSADSAVAFF. The CDR3 DNA reads as TGCGCCAGCAGCGCCGACAGTGCGGTAGCTTTCTTT.

This clonotype was counted between two and nine times. This chain joins TRBV28 and TRBJ1-1; TRBD1 matches at 8 bases. The germline gives CDR1 MDHEN, CDR2 SYDVKM. CDR3 length equals 15 residues. The V segment lost 6 bases and the J segment 1 base; nucleotides outside the gene matches: 7. CDR3 bases: TGTGCCAGCAGGCTCCAGGGGGCAGGGAACACTGAAGCTTTCTTT. The encoded protein is CASRLQGAGNTEAFF.

The chain is built from TRBV6-1 and TRBJ2-7; the match to TRBD1 covers 7 bases. CDR3 size: 13 residues. CDR1 is MNHNS and CDR2 is SASEGT in the germline V gene. V was pared by 5 bases and J by 6 bases, with 7 bases of the junction left unmatched. The CDR3 reads CASSPPRQGEQYF. CDR3 DNA sequence: TGTGCCAGCAGTCCGCCCCGACAGGGCGAGCAGTACTTC.

In this sample, this clonotype turned up many times. This CDR3 reads CATQPGQGALALNSPLHF. CDR3 sequence (DNA): TGTGCCACACAACCGGGACAGGGGGCACTCGCTTTGAATTCACCCCTCCACTTT. V and J are TRBV15 and TRBJ1-6, with 12 bases that match TRBD1. The germline gives CDR1 LNHNV, CDR2 YYDKDF (reference sequence). After removal of 9 bases from V and 7 bases from J, the junction contained 16 bases not matched to a gene. This CDR3 has 18 amino acids.

The chain combines TRBV14 with TRBJ2-7; no clear D. The V gene lost 0 bases and the J gene lost 4 bases, with 10 bases spanning the gap. CDR1 SGHDN and CDR2 FVKESK come from the germline V gene. The CDR3 runs 14 residues. The CDR3 region is CASSQDLSGYEQYF. CDR3 in DNA: TGTGCCAGCAGCCAAGATTTGTCCGGTTACGAGCAGTACTTC.

Only one count was recorded for this clonotype. The junction shows a germline mismatch at one end, possibly a read error. The chain has TRBV12-3 or TRBV12-4 and TRBJ1-5; D is ambiguous. The length of the CDR3 is 14 residues. The CDR3 loop is CASSRTADNRPQHF. The CDR3 region has the DNA TGTGCCAGCAGCCGAACAGCCGACAATCGGCCCCAGCATTTT.

This clonotype came up a few times. J is TRBJ2-7 and V is TRBV20-1; unclear D gene. CDR1 and CDR2 (germline): DFQATT, SNEGSKA (reference sequence). This CDR3 spans 12 amino acids. Trimming left V 0 bases short and J 3 bases short, with 6 bases between. The CDR3 DNA is TGCAGTGCTAGAGAATCCAGCTACGAGCAGTACTTC. This gives the protein CSARESSYEQYF.

A few counts support this clonotype. Given a much more abundant clone one base away, this may be a read error. The CDR3 does not close with the conserved phenylalanine or tryptophan, likely indicating a read error. The chain joins TRBV7-9 to TRBJ1-6, with D perhaps matching TRBD1 (5 bases). The CDR3 contains 15 residues. Germline values: CDR1 SEHNR, CDR2 FQNEAQ (reference sequence). The V end was cut by 5 bases, the J end by 6 bases, with 14 bases between. This chain's CDR3 is CASSHARDANSPLHL. CDR3 coding DNA: TGTGCCAGCAGCCACGCCCGGGACGCTAATTCACCCCTCCACCTT.

The chain recombines TRBV10-2 with TRBJ1-6, with no clear D. This CDR3 has 13 amino acids. The V end lost 7 bases, the J end lost 7 bases, and 11 bases lay between the germline ends. Germline CDR1 WSHSY, CDR2 SAAADI. Here the CDR3 DNA reads TGCGCCAGCACCCGAGAGAGCAATTCACCCCTCCACTTT. Protein product: CASTRESNSPLHF.

The chain carries TRBV10-3 and TRBJ2-3; D ambiguous. The CDR3 is 16 amino acids. With 0 bases removed from V and 0 bases from J, the gap between germline ends came to 10 bases. Germline lookup yields CDR1 ENHRY and CDR2 SYGVKD. The chain's CDR3 is CAISESARVSTDTQYF. CDR3 DNA sequence: TGTGCCATCAGTGAGTCGGCAAGAGTTAGCACAGATACGCAGTATTTT.

This clonotype has just a few counts. The chain recombines TRBV10-3 with TRBJ2-7; no definite D call. The CDR3 loop spans 13 amino acids. CDR1 ENHRY and CDR2 SYGVKD come from the germline V gene. The V and J ends lost 0 bases and 3 bases respectively, with 6 bases between them. CDR3 region: CAISESGNYEQYF. CDR3 DNA: TGTGCCATCAGTGAGTCGGGAAACTACGAGCAGTACTTC.

This sequence joins TRBV5-6 and TRBJ2-7; no firm D call. The ends were cut back, 4 bases at V and 2 bases at J, with 19 bases in the middle. The CDR3 runs 16 residues. Germline loops: CDR1 SGHDT, CDR2 YYEEEE. The CDR3: CASSQIVRSTTYEQYF. The CDR3 region has the DNA TGTGCCAGCAGCCAGATTGTTCGGTCAACCACCTACGAGCAGTACTTC.

To note about this clonotype: Possible read error: a much larger clone is one base away. The chain uses TRBV6-2 or TRBV6-3 and TRBJ1-2, with 7 bases identical to TRBD1. Germline trimming cut 6 bases from V and 5 bases from J; bases unmatched to any gene: 6. The CDR3 covers 13 residues. In germline, CDR1 is MNHEY, CDR2 SVGEGT. CDR3 residues: CASRRGQRYGYTF. The CDR3 region has the DNA TGTGCCAGCAGGAGGGGACAGCGATATGGCTACACCTTC.

This clonotype has a count of ten or more. V gene TRBV19 combines with J gene TRBJ2-5; 10 bases match TRBD2. Germline CDR1 and CDR2: LNHDA and SQIVND (reference sequence). The CDR3 has 17 amino acids. The trim removed 4 bases at V and 5 bases at J, leaving 13 bases unmatched. The DNA of the CDR3 is TGTGCCAGTAGTAGCACGGCAAGCGGGAGGGCCGGTGAGACCCAGTACTTC. This translates into CASSSTASGRAGETQYF.

This clonotype was picked up a small number of times. V is TRBV12-3 or TRBV12-4 and J is TRBJ1-1, with TRBD1 identical over 7 bases. The CDR3 loop spans 15 amino acids. The trim removed 10 bases at V and 1 base at J, leaving 12 bases unmatched. CDR3 coding DNA: TGTGCCAACAGCCCCAGGGACAGAGAGAACACTGAAGCTTTCTTT. This encodes CANSPRDRENTEAFF.

This chain uses TRBV19 with TRBJ1-1; 9 bases map to TRBD1. Per germline, CDR1 LNHDA and CDR2 SQIVND (reference sequence). The CDR3 consists of 15 residues. V lost 9 bases, J lost 3 bases, and 11 bases stayed unmatched. The CDR3 DNA reads TGTGCCAGCGCTTTAGGCCGGGACAGGGACACTGAAGCTTTCTTT. It is translated as CASALGRDRDTEAFF. Full variable domain (outside the CDR3, taken from reference TRBV19 and TRBJ1-1): DGGITQSPKYLFRKEGQNVTLSCEQNLNHDAMYWYRQDPGQGLRLIYYSQIVNDFQKGDIAEGYSVSREKKESFPLTVTSAQKNPTAFYLCASALGRDRDTEAFFGQGTRLTVV.

This clonotype was seen repeatedly, ten times or more. V and J are TRBV20-1 and TRBJ2-7; 11 bases match TRBD2. Germline V gene lookup returns CDR1 DFQATT and CDR2 SNEGSKA (reference sequence). V shed 4 bases and J 3 bases; nucleotides not matched to a gene: 5. The CDR3 is made up of 14 amino acids. The DNA of the CDR3 is TGCAGTGCTACGGGACTAGCGGAGGTCTACGAGCAGTACTTC. Protein: CSATGLAEVYEQYF.

This clonotype has just a few counts. J is TRBJ1-5 and V is TRBV6-1, with D hard to call. With 8 bases removed from V and 6 bases from J, the gap between germline ends came to 5 bases. CDR3 length equals 10 residues. Germline lookup yields CDR1 MNHNS and CDR2 SASEGT. The CDR3 loop reads CASGTQPQHF. The CDR3 coding sequence is TGTGCCAGCGGTACTCAGCCCCAGCATTTT.